This T cell receptor beta chain was found in a study of shared clonotypes between healthy human individuals. Study findings and constraints: What naive subsets generally showed was a larger estimated richness than memory subsets showed.

Clones were sequenced by immunoSEQ multiplex PCR, and TCRdb holds only the in-frame ones, with some missing. The sample carries more than 2,000,000 clones, approximately 95% recorded once. Germline CDR1 and CDR2: LNHDA and SQIVND (reference sequence). This CDR3 is 13 amino acids long. V lost 5 bases and J 6 bases, leaving 10 bases between the germline ends. Comment on this clone: Its target is unknown.

The sample taken for sequencing was naive CD4+ T cells from PBMCs. The subset was: CD45RA+ positively selected. V usage is TRBV19 and J usage is TRBJ2-2; maybe TRBD2 (6 bases). The sequence derives from a man between 18 and 35 years old in good health. Some clones in this sample may be carry-over from other donors' samples. The CDR3 sequence is CASSVREAGELFF. CDR3 DNA: TGTGCCAGTAGTGTCAGGGAGGCCGGGGAGCTGTTTTTT.